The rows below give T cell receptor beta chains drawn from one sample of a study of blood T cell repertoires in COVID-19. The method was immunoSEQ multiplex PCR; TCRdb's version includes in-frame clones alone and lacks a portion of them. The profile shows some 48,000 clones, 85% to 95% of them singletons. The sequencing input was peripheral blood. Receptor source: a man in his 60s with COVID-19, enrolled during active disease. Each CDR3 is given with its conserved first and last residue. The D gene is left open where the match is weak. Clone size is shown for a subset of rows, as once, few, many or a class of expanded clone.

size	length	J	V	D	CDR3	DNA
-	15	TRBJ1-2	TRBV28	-	CASSLGQGWRYGYTF	TGTGCCAGCAGTTTAGGGCAGGGGTGGAGGTATGGCTACACCTTC
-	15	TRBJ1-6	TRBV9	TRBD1	CASSETGFYNSPLHF	TGTGCCAGCAGCGAGACAGGGTTCTATAATTCACCCCTCCACTTT
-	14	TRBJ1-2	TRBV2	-	CASSDPGSTYGYTF	TGTGCCAGCAGTGATCCAGGGTCGACCTATGGCTACACCTTC
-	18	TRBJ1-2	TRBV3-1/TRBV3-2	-	CASSQDPGWAGRSLGYTF	TGTGCCAGCAGCCAAGACCCCGGATGGGCAGGGAGGTCGTTGGGCTACACCTTC
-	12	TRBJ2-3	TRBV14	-	CASGQSTDTQYF	TGTGCCAGCGGACAGAGCACAGATACGCAGTATTTT
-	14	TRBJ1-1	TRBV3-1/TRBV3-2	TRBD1	CASSLRQGHTEAFF	TGTGCCAGCAGCCTCCGACAGGGTCATACTGAAGCTTTCTTT
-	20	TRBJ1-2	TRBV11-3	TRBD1	CASSLGQGAFYEHRTQGYTF	TGTGCCAGCAGCTTGGGACAGGGGGCATTTTATGAGCACCGCACCCAGGGCTACACCTTC
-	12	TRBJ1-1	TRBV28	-	CASSLSRTEAFF	TGTGCCAGCAGTTTGAGCCGCACTGAAGCTTTCTTT
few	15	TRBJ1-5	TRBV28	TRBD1	CASSSGTGRIQPQHF	TGTGCCAGCAGTTCCGGGACAGGGAGGATTCAGCCCCAGCATTTT
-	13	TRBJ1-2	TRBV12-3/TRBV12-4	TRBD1	CASRRTGGYGYTF	TGTGCCAGCAGACGGACAGGGGGCTATGGCTACACCTTC
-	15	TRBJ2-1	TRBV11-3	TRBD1	CASSRTGTGAHEQFF	TGTGCCAGCAGCAGAACCGGGACAGGGGCCCATGAGCAGTTCTTC
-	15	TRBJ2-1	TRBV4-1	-	CASSHPGVSLNEQFF	TGCGCCAGCAGCCATCCGGGAGTGAGCCTCAATGAGCAGTTCTTC
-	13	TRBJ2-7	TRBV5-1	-	CASSLQNGLEQYF	TGCGCCAGCAGCTTACAGAACGGACTGGAGCAGTACTTC
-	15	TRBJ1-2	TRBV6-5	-	CASAGRGRGDYGYTF	TGTGCCAGCGCAGGACGTGGGAGGGGGGACTATGGCTACACCTTC
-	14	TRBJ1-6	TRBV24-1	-	CATSDFAGHSPLHF	TGTGCCACCAGTGATTTCGCTGGGCATTCACCCCTCCACTTT
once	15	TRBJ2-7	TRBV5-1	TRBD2	CASSSLTSGGNEQYF	TGCGCCAGCAGCTCGCTGACTAGCGGGGGCAACGAGCAGTACTTC
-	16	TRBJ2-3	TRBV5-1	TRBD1	CASSFQPGGATDTQYF	TGCGCCAGCAGCTTCCAACCAGGGGGCGCAACAGATACGCAGTATTTT
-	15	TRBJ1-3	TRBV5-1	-	CASSAAASSGNTIYF	TGCGCCAGCAGCGCGGCGGCCAGCTCTGGAAACACCATATATTTT
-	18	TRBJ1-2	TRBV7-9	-	CASSLPRQSHTRGYGYTF	TGTGCCAGCAGCTTACCCAGACAGAGTCACACGCGGGGCTATGGCTACACCTTC
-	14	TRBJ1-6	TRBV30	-	CARHREGRKSPLHF	TGTGCCCGTCACCGGGAGGGGCGCAAATCACCCCTCCACTTT
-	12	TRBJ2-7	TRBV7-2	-	CASSSNLYEQYF	TGTGCCAGCAGCTCAAATCTATACGAGCAGTACTTC
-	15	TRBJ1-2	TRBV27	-	CASRPSGGGLHGYTF	TGTGCCAGCAGACCCTCCGGGGGAGGGCTACATGGCTACACCTTC
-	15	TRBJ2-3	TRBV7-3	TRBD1	CASSSQTGGSYTQYF	TGTGCCAGCAGCTCCCAGACAGGGGGCTCATATACGCAGTATTTT
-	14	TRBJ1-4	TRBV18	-	CASSPRQDHEKLFF	TGTGCCAGCTCACCACGACAGGACCATGAAAAACTGTTTTTT
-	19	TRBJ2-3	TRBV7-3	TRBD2	CASSLTVGLAGGPQATQYF	TGTGCCAGCAGCTTAACAGTCGGTCTAGCGGGAGGGCCCCAAGCTACGCAGTATTTT
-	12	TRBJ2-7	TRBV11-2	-	CASSFRGYEQYF	TGTGCCAGCAGCTTTAGGGGTTACGAGCAGTACTTC
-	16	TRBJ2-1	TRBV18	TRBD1	CASSPLQGARGNEQFF	TGTGCCAGCTCACCTCTACAGGGGGCGAGGGGGAATGAGCAGTTCTTC
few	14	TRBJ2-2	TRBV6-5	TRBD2	CASRRAGANGELFF	TGTGCCAGCAGGCGAGCGGGAGCGAACGGGGAGCTGTTTTTT
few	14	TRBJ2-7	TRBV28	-	CASSLGGARYEQYF	TGTGCCAGCAGTTTAGGGGGGGCGCGTTACGAGCAGTACTTC
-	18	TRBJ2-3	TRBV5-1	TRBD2	CASSNLRSGTSESDTQYF	TGCGCCAGCAGCAACCTCCGGTCGGGGACTAGCGAGTCAGATACGCAGTATTTT
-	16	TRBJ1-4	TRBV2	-	CASSEALQGSDEKLFF	TGTGCCAGCAGTGAAGCGCTTCAGGGGTCCGATGAAAAACTGTTTTTT
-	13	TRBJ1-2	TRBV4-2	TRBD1	CASSLRTGEGYTF	TGTGCCAGCAGCCTGAGGACAGGGGAAGGCTACACCTTC
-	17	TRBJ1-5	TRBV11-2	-	CASSQNSLWQGCQPQHF	TGTGCCAGCAGCCAAAATTCTCTGTGGCAGGGCTGTCAGCCCCAGCATTTT
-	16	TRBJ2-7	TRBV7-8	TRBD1	CASSLRGQASAYEQYF	TGTGCCAGCAGCTTAAGGGGACAGGCCTCAGCCTACGAGCAGTACTTC
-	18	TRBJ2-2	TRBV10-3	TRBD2	CATGIRGTSGTDTGELFF	TGTGCCACGGGGATAAGGGGGACTAGCGGGACGGACACCGGGGAGCTGTTTTTT
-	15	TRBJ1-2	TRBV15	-	CATSRDTRGAAGYTF	TGTGCCACCAGCAGAGATACTCGGGGTGCCGCTGGCTACACCTTC
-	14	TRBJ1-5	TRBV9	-	CASSVGGVNQPQHF	TGTGCCAGCAGCGTAGGAGGAGTCAATCAGCCCCAGCATTTT
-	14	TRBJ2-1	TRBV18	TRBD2	CASSRTSGGDEQFF	TGTGCCAGCTCTAGAACCAGCGGGGGGGATGAGCAGTTCTTC
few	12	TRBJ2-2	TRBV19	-	CASRRGAGELFF	TGTGCCAGTAGACGGGGTGCCGGGGAGCTGTTTTTT
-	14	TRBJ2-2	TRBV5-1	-	CASKQSRNTGELFF	TGCGCCAGCAAACAGAGCAGGAACACCGGGGAGCTGTTTTTT
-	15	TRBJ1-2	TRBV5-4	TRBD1	CASSPSGQSNYGYTF	TGTGCCAGCAGCCCGTCGGGACAGAGCAACTATGGCTACACCTTC
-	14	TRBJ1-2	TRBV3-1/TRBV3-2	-	CASSQEYPTYGYTF	TGTGCCAGCAGCCAAGAATATCCTACCTATGGCTACACCTTC
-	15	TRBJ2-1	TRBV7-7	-	CASSLAQGSYNEQFF	TGTGCTAGCAGCTTAGCGCAGGGGTCCTACAATGAGCAGTTCTTC
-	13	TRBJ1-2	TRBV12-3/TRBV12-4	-	CASSRQQGYGYTF	TGTGCCAGCAGTCGACAGCAGGGCTATGGCTACACCTTC
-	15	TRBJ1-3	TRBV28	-	CASSLGQSSGNTIYF	TGTGCCAGCAGTTTAGGGCAGTCCTCTGGAAACACCATATATTTT
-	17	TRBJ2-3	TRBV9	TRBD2	CASSAPTSGRAKDTQYF	TGTGCCAGCAGCGCGCCGACTAGCGGGAGGGCTAAAGATACGCAGTATTTT
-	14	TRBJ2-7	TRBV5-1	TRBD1	CASSPRGQGPEQYF	TGCGCCAGCAGCCCTCGAGGACAGGGACCCGAGCAGTACTTC
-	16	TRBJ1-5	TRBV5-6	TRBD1	CASSRTGFFVNQPQHF	TGTGCCAGCAGCCGGACAGGTTTCTTTGTAAATCAGCCCCAGCATTTT
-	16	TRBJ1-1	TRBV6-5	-	CASSYGGGRVNTEAFF	TGTGCCAGCAGTTACGGGGGGGGAAGGGTGAACACTGAAGCTTTCTTT
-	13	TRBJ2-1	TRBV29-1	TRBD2	CSVGLALDNEQFF	TGCAGCGTTGGACTAGCTCTCGACAATGAGCAGTTCTTC